This TCR beta chain was captured in a study of beta chain features in type 1 diabetes. Study-wide background: The number of sorted cells examined across all samples was fewer than 110,000,000. Study outcomes and limitations: A possible short-template PCR bias applies equally to patients and controls.

There are 18 residues in the CDR3. Germline values: CDR1 LNHNV, CDR2 YYDKDF (reference sequence). Losses at the gene ends were 2 bases for V and 3 bases for J; bases not matched to a gene: 11. Markers CD45RO/CCR7/CD25/CD127/CD95/CD27 served to sort CD4+ naive, central memory, regulatory and stem cell-like memory cells. Purity exceeding 98% was reached by all sorted populations. All of the isolated RNA was reverse transcribed, so expressed TCRB transcripts were sequenced. Method: immunoSEQ multiplex PCR; TCRdb's copy keeps in-frame clones and lacks some. This sample has 680,000 or so clones, with about 16% found just once. This clone was seen a handful of times. What it binds is not known.

Sequencing was performed on naive CD4+ T cells from blood. The chain is built from TRBV15 and TRBJ1-5; 9 bases are shared with TRBD1. The origin of this receptor is a man younger than 35 in good health. The CDR3, as DNA: TGTGCCACCAGCAGACTTACAGGGGGCTCTGCCGTCAATCAGCCCCAGCATTTT. Protein sequence: CATSRLTGGSAVNQPQHF.